What follows are 25 T cell receptor beta chains derived from one specimen sequenced in a study of T cell responses to AZD1222 COVID-19 vaccine. Assay: immunoSEQ multiplex PCR; the TCRdb copy retains only in-frame clones and omits some. Of about 130,000 clones listed, roughly 90% were seen once; the top ten hold less than 3.5%. Source: peripheral blood, taken 28 days after the second AZD1222 dose. These receptor sequences come from an adult who received the AZD1222 COVID-19 vaccine.

The V and J genes are TRBV5-4 and TRBJ2-6; no firm D call. From germline, CDR1 is SGHNT and CDR2 YYREEE (reference sequence). The CDR3 has 16 amino acids. Deletions cut 0 bases from V and 1 base from J, with 8 bases between. In DNA, the CDR3 is TGTGCCAGCAGCTTGGCTGGAGAATCTGGGGCCAACGTCCTGACTTTC. It specifies CASSLAGESGANVLTF.

The chain carries TRBV5-6 and TRBJ1-2; possibly TRBD1 for D (5 bases). The CDR3 sequence is 16 residues long. Between the trimmed V and J ends, which lost 3 bases and 0 bases, there was a span of 15 bases. Germline assignment: CDR1 SGHDT and CDR2 YYEEEE. CDR3 in amino acids: CASSWRGTESNYGYTF. The CDR3 DNA reads TGTGCCAGCAGCTGGAGGGGTACAGAGTCTAACTATGGCTACACCTTC.

V is TRBV6-5 and J is TRBJ1-2, with 7 bases lining up with TRBD1. The CDR3 is 14 residues long. Losses at the gene ends were 6 bases for V and 5 bases for J; bases not matched to a gene: 9. The germline CDR1 and CDR2 sequences are MNHEY and SVGAGI. The CDR3 loop reads CASRKTGVWYGYTF. The CDR3 nucleotides are TGTGCCAGCAGGAAAACAGGGGTTTGGTATGGCTACACCTTC.

The chain recombines TRBV10-1 with TRBJ2-5; tentative D call: TRBD2 (6 bases). V was pared by 0 bases and J by 7 bases, with 12 bases between. CDR3 length: 14 residues. Germline V gene data show CDR1 as WNHNN and CDR2 as SYGVQD (reference sequence). This chain's CDR3 is CASSESRGPVTQYF. The CDR3 coding sequence is TGCGCCAGCAGTGAGTCGCGGGGCCCCGTGACCCAGTACTTC.

This chain links TRBV5-6 with TRBJ1-6; D unclear. Germline CDR1 reads SGHDT; CDR2 reads YYEEEE. The CDR3 spans 13 residues. Trimming took off 2 bases at V and 0 bases at J, with 0 bases between the two ends. The CDR3 reads CASSFSYNSPLHF. The CDR3 DNA is TGTGCCAGCAGCTTCTCCTATAATTCACCCCTCCACTTT.

The chain employs TRBV7-8 and TRBJ1-6; D not certain. Germline V gene sequence: CDR1 SGHVS, CDR2 FQNEAQ. V was trimmed by 3 bases and J by 7 bases, leaving 28 bases between them. The CDR3 runs 20 residues. The CDR3 DNA reads as TGTGCCAGCAGCTTGGGTCGAGGGAATTCCAATTCTTTTAAGAATTCACCCCTCCACTTT. Translating gives CASSLGRGNSNSFKNSPLHF.

This clone was observed once. V gene TRBV5-1 combines with J gene TRBJ1-1; D is unresolved. Germline V gene sequence: CDR1 SGHRS, CDR2 YFSETQ. The V end was cut by 0 bases, the J end by 1 base, with 13 bases between. This CDR3 region has 16 residues. CDR3: CASSLGGRDPNTEAFF. The CDR3 DNA sequence: TGCGCCAGCAGCTTGGGGGGTAGGGATCCGAACACTGAAGCTTTCTTT.

This clone was picked up one time. The rearrangement links TRBV9 to TRBJ1-5, with 10 bases that match TRBD1. Germline CDR1 and CDR2: SGDLS and YYNGEE. The CDR3 spans 13 residues. After removal of 5 bases from V and 5 bases from J, the junction contained 1 base not matched to a gene. The CDR3 bases are TGTGCCAGCAGAGGACAGGGGGATCAGCCCCAGCATTTT. Amino acid sequence: CASRGQGDQPQHF.

The chain carries TRBV18 and TRBJ1-2; no clear D gene. The CDR3 totals 17 residues. V shed 5 bases and J shed 3 bases, with 22 bases lying between them. In germline, CDR1 is KGHSH, CDR2 LQKENI. CDR3 DNA sequence: TGTGCCAGCTCAGGCAACGACCCCTCGATGAACTACTATGGCTACACCTTC. It yields the protein CASSGNDPSMNYYGYTF.

V and J are TRBV7-2 and TRBJ2-3, with D hard to call. V was cut by 1 base and J by 5 bases, with 10 bases left in between. CDR1 and CDR2 from the germline V gene are SGHTA and FQGNSA. The CDR3 sequence is 14 residues long. CDR3 region: CASSLEGFGDTQYF. DNA for the CDR3: TGTGCCAGCAGCTTAGAAGGGTTCGGAGATACGCAGTATTTT.

The gene calls are TRBV7-8 and TRBJ2-7; 8 bases are shared with TRBD1. V lost 5 bases, J lost 3 bases, and 3 bases stayed unmatched. The germline V gene has CDR1 SGHVS and CDR2 FQNEAQ. This CDR3 is built from 13 residues. The CDR3 region is CASSRGQGYEQYF. The CDR3, as DNA: TGTGCCAGCAGCCGAGGACAGGGCTACGAGCAGTACTTC. The complete variable domain, with remaining parts taken from reference TRBV7-8 and TRBJ2-7, reads GAGVSQSPRYKVAKRGQDVALRCDPISGHVSLFWYQQALGQGPEFLTYFQNEAQLDKSGLPSDRFFAERPEGSVSTLKIQRTQQEDSAVYLCASSRGQGYEQYFGPGTRLTVT.

This chain connects TRBV20-1 to TRBJ1-1, with 7 nucleotides matching TRBD1. The J segment lost 5 bases and the V segment lost 3 bases, leaving 15 bases of the junction unmatched. Germline lookup yields CDR1 DFQATT and CDR2 SNEGSKA (reference sequence). The CDR3 spans 16 residues. CDR3 in amino acids: CSASNQQGVSGTEAFF. The CDR3 nucleotides are TGCAGTGCTAGTAATCAGCAGGGGGTCTCCGGGACTGAAGCTTTCTTT.

This chain joins TRBV23-1 and TRBJ1-1; 12 nucleotides match TRBD1. TRBV23-1 falls under the ORF class, with uncertain function. This CDR3 has 14 residues. The trim removed 11 bases at V and 1 base at J, leaving 5 bases unmatched. For the CDR3, the DNA is TGCGCCCGAGGGACAGGGGGCAAGAACACTGAAGCTTTCTTT. Encoded protein: CARGTGGKNTEAFF.

The chain links TRBV6-2 or TRBV6-3 to TRBJ1-2, with TRBD1 as a possible D gene (6 bases). Trimming took off 6 bases at V and 5 bases at J, with 16 bases between the two ends. Germline V lookup: CDR1 MNHEY, CDR2 SVGEGT. The CDR3 length is 14 residues. CDR3 loop: CASSQGTPAYGYTF. Here the CDR3 DNA reads TGTGCCAGCAGCCAAGGGACACCCGCTTATGGCTACACCTTC.

The chain uses TRBV25-1 and TRBJ2-7, with a possible D match to TRBD2 (7 bases). This CDR3 contains 17 residues. V lost 3 bases and J lost 0, with 18 bases in between. Germline V gives CDR1 MGHDK, CDR2 SYGVNS. The CDR3 loop reads CASSDQGWPSGSYEQYF. The DNA for the CDR3 is TGTGCCAGCAGTGATCAGGGGTGGCCTAGCGGCTCCTACGAGCAGTACTTC.

The chain couples TRBV27 to TRBJ1-6, with 8 bases lining up with TRBD1. The V segment lost 2 bases and the J segment 9 bases; nucleotides outside the gene matches: 0. This CDR3 contains 13 residues. Per germline, CDR1 MNHEY and CDR2 SMNVEV (reference sequence). The CDR3 region has the DNA TGTGCCAGCAGTTTAGGGACAGGTTCACCCCTCCACTTT. As protein: CASSLGTGSPLHF.

A single count supports this clone. The chain carries TRBV7-2 and TRBJ1-2; D is ambiguous. Germline lookup yields CDR1 SGHTA and CDR2 FQGNSA. The CDR3 length is 14 residues. Trimming cost V 4 bases and J 8 bases, with 17 bases left between them. The CDR3 sequence: CASSSTSRLGGYTF. Written as DNA, the CDR3 is TGTGCCAGCAGCTCTACCTCCCGACTTGGGGGCTACACCTTC.

This chain uses TRBV4-3 with TRBJ2-3; 15 bases are shared with TRBD2. CDR1 LGHNA and CDR2 YSLEER come from the germline V gene. This CDR3 has 17 amino acids. V lost 0 bases, J lost 6 bases, and 4 bases stayed unmatched. In DNA form, the CDR3 reads TGCGCCAGCAGCCAAGATAGGACTAGCGGGAGGGCTGATACGCAGTATTTT. It encodes CASSQDRTSGRADTQYF.

This chain connects TRBV7-6 to TRBJ1-3; 7 bases align to TRBD1. The V gene end was trimmed by 1 base and the J gene end by 8 bases; junction bases not matched to a gene: 2. Germline loops: CDR1 SGHVS, CDR2 FNYEAQ. There are 13 residues in the CDR3. The CDR3 here is CASSLGTGHTIYF. DNA of the CDR3: TGTGCCAGCAGCTTAGGGACAGGTCACACCATATATTTT.

The V gene is TRBV19, the J gene TRBJ1-5; D gene unclear. CDR1 and CDR2 (germline): LNHDA, SQIVND (reference sequence). V lost 11 bases, J lost 7 bases, and 18 bases lay in between. The CDR3 covers 13 residues. DNA for the CDR3: TGTGCCTCGTCGATCCGGGAAGAACAGCCCCAGCATTTT. The encoded protein is CASSIREEQPQHF.

This chain links TRBV28 with TRBJ1-5; D call uncertain. Germline V gene lookup returns CDR1 MDHEN and CDR2 SYDVKM. The CDR3 has 15 amino acids. V lost 8 bases and J lost 1, with 15 bases in between. The CDR3 spells CASLPILGSNQPQHF. CDR3 in DNA: TGTGCCAGCCTTCCTATCCTAGGGAGCAATCAGCCCCAGCATTTT. The whole variable domain, remainder taken from reference TRBV28 and TRBJ1-5, is DVKVTQSSRYLVKRTGEKVFLECVQDMDHENMFWYRQDPGLGLRLIYFSYDVKMKEKGDIPEGYSVSREKKERFSLILESASTNQTSMYLCASLPILGSNQPQHFGDGTRLSIL.

CDR3 sequence (DNA): TGTGCCAGCCGGGACCGCTCTTACGAGCAGTACTTC. Its protein product is CASRDRSYEQYF. The chain carries TRBV18 and TRBJ2-7; D might be TRBD1 or TRBD2, each matching 5 bases. V lost 8 bases and J 4 bases, leaving 12 bases between the germline ends. The length of the CDR3 is 12 residues. Germline V gene data show CDR1 as KGHSH and CDR2 as LQKENI. Using reference TRBV18 and TRBJ2-7 for the parts outside the CDR3, the full variable domain is NAGVMQNPRHLVRRRGQEARLRCSPMKGHSHVYWYRQLPEEGLKFMVYLQKENIIDESGMPKERFSAEFPKEGPSILRIQQVVRGDSAAYFCASRDRSYEQYFGPGTRLTVT.

The chain uses TRBV10-2 and TRBJ1-1, with D possibly being TRBD1 (5 bases). The germline V gene encodes CDR1 WSHSY and CDR2 SAAADI. Between the trimmed V and J ends, which lost 3 bases and 0 bases, there was a span of 8 bases. The CDR3 sequence is 14 residues long. CDR3 in DNA: TGCGCCAGCAGTGATGTCAGGGTGAACACTGAAGCTTTCTTT. This codes for CASSDVRVNTEAFF.

The rearrangement uses TRBV7-3 and TRBJ1-1; D is uncertain. CDR3 size: 15 residues. Germline V gene sequence: CDR1 SGHTA, CDR2 FQGTGA. Deletions cut 1 base from V and 3 bases from J, with 12 bases between. The CDR3 loop is CASSLNPSWDTEAFF. The CDR3, as DNA: TGTGCCAGCAGCTTAAACCCCTCATGGGACACTGAAGCTTTCTTT. Based on the CDR3 plus reference TRBV7-3 and TRBJ1-1, the full variable domain is GAGVSQTPSNKVTEKGKYVELRCDPISGHTALYWYRQSLGQGPEFLIYFQGTGAADDSGLPNDRFFAVRPEGSVSTLKIQRTERGDSAVYLCASSLNPSWDTEAFFGQGTRLTVV.

The chain carries TRBV19 and TRBJ1-1, with D uncertain. Per the germline V gene, CDR1 is LNHDA and CDR2 is SQIVND (reference sequence). CDR3 length equals 12 residues. Trimming removed 5 bases at V and 6 bases at J, with 10 bases between. In DNA form, the CDR3 reads TGTGCCAGTAGTCACAGTTACGCTGAAGCTTTCTTT. It specifies CASSHSYAEAFF. Full variable domain (missing parts from reference TRBV19 and TRBJ1-1): DGGITQSPKYLFRKEGQNVTLSCEQNLNHDAMYWYRQDPGQGLRLIYYSQIVNDFQKGDIAEGYSVSREKKESFPLTVTSAQKNPTAFYLCASSHSYAEAFFGQGTRLTVV.